One and the same sample provided the 27 T cell receptor beta chains below, sequenced in a study of blood T cell repertoires in COVID-19. Some clones are missing from TCRdb's copy, which holds only in-frame ones; the method was immunoSEQ multiplex PCR. The table records 100,000 to 120,000 clones, 88% of them present only once. Specimen: peripheral blood. The receptors were sampled from a woman in her sixties or seventies who had recovered from COVID-19.

The chain links TRBV10-3 to TRBJ2-1; TRBD2 matches at 8 bases. Losses at the gene ends were 4 bases for V and 3 bases for J; bases not matched to a gene: 5. This CDR3 has 15 residues. CDR1 ENHRY and CDR2 SYGVKD come from the germline V gene. In nucleotides, the CDR3 is TGTGCCATCAGTGCGGGGGGGTCCAACTACAATGAGCAGTTCTTC. Amino acid sequence: CAISAGGSNYNEQFF.

The rearrangement uses TRBV14 and TRBJ2-1, with TRBD2 matching over 9 bases. Germline V CDR1 and CDR2: SGHDN, FVKESK. Trimming took 4 bases from V and 7 from J; bases not matched to a gene: 11. This CDR3 has 16 amino acids. The CDR3 bases are TGTGCCAGCAGCCTGGAGCGGGAGGCGAGGGGGAATGAGCAGTTCTTC. Encoded protein: CASSLEREARGNEQFF.

The CDR3 loop is CASSLGRNSYNEQFF. DNA for the CDR3: TGTGCCAGCAGCTTAGGGCGGAACTCCTACAATGAGCAGTTCTTC. V is TRBV7-8 and J is TRBJ2-1; D unclear. The length of the CDR3 is 15 residues. CDR1 SGHVS and CDR2 FQNEAQ come from the germline V gene. The ends were cut back, 1 base at V and 0 bases at J, with 7 bases in the middle.

The rearrangement uses TRBV6-6 and TRBJ2-3; 8 nucleotides line up with TRBD2. CDR1 is MNHNY and CDR2 is SVGAGI in the germline V gene (reference sequence). This CDR3 has 16 amino acids. The V segment lost 5 bases and the J segment 4 bases; nucleotides outside the gene matches: 11. The CDR3 DNA sequence: TGTGCCAGCAGTCCTAGGACTAGCATAAATCCAGATACGCAGTATTTT. It specifies CASSPRTSINPDTQYF.

The chain combines TRBV7-2 with TRBJ1-5; maybe TRBD1 (5 bases). This CDR3 is built from 13 residues. V dropped 5 bases and J dropped 7 bases, with 12 bases sitting between them. Germline CDR1 reads SGHTA; CDR2 reads FQGNSA. The CDR3 region has the DNA TGTGCCAGCAGCCCAGGGTCCAGGCAGCCCCAGCATTTT. Translated, it gives CASSPGSRQPQHF.

This rearrangement joins TRBV7-3 to TRBJ2-3, with 7 bases aligning to TRBD2. V was pared by 2 bases and J by 1 base, with 3 bases of the junction left unmatched. This CDR3 is 15 amino acids long. Germline V lookup: CDR1 SGHTA, CDR2 FQGTGA. CDR3 in DNA: TGTGCCAGCAGCTTAGTGGCGGGGGGCACAGATACGCAGTATTTT. It specifies CASSLVAGGTDTQYF. Looking up the rest from reference TRBV7-3 and TRBJ2-3 gives the full variable domain: GAGVSQTPSNKVTEKGKYVELRCDPISGHTALYWYRQSLGQGPEFLIYFQGTGAADDSGLPNDRFFAVRPEGSVSTLKIQRTERGDSAVYLCASSLVAGGTDTQYFGPGTRLTVL.

The rearrangement uses TRBV5-1 and TRBJ1-2; possible D gene TRBD1, 5 bases. Germline V gives CDR1 SGHRS, CDR2 YFSETQ. This CDR3 contains 15 residues. With 0 bases removed from V and 8 bases from J, the gap between germline ends came to 17 bases. The CDR3 region has the DNA TGCGCCAGCAGCTTGGCCAGTACAGGCCCCTGGGGCTACACCTTC. It is translated as CASSLASTGPWGYTF.

CDR3 residues: CASSEPTGRVGDTQYF. The CDR3, as DNA: TGTGCCAGCAGCGAACCAACCGGGAGGGTCGGAGATACGCAGTATTTT. V is TRBV7-9 and J is TRBJ2-3; 8 bases are shared with TRBD2. The V gene's germline CDR1 is SEHNR and CDR2 FQNEAQ (reference sequence). The V segment lost 5 bases and the J segment 5 bases; nucleotides outside the gene matches: 12. The CDR3 sequence is 16 residues long.

This chain links TRBV6-1 with TRBJ1-2, with a tentative D call TRBD1 (6 bases). In germline, CDR1 is MNHNS, CDR2 SASEGT. V lost 3 bases to trimming and J lost 0 bases, with 14 bases between them. The CDR3 extends over 16 amino acids. The CDR3 loop is CASSDGRGGPNYGYTF. The CDR3 bases are TGTGCCAGCAGTGACGGGAGGGGGGGGCCTAACTATGGCTACACCTTC.

V usage is TRBV5-6 and J usage is TRBJ2-7; D unresolved. Germline V lookup: CDR1 SGHDT, CDR2 YYEEEE. CDR3 length equals 11 residues. Trimming shortened V by 3 bases and J by 3 bases, and 4 bases separated the two germline ends. CDR3 sequence reads: CASSSLYEQYF. Here the CDR3 DNA reads TGTGCCAGCAGCTCCCTCTACGAGCAGTACTTC.

This sequence joins TRBV7-2 and TRBJ2-7; tentatively, D is TRBD2 (5 bases). The CDR3 sequence is 14 residues long. Looked up from germline, CDR1 is SGHTA and CDR2 is FQGNSA. V was pared by 3 bases and J by 0 bases, with 9 bases between. In nucleotides, the CDR3 is TGTGCCAGCAGCTTGGTAGGGAGCTCCTACGAGCAGTACTTC. It yields the protein CASSLVGSSYEQYF.

V usage is TRBV7-2 and J usage is TRBJ2-3; D gene unclear. The CDR3 extends over 13 amino acids. V was shortened by 5 bases and J by 5 bases, with 11 bases between the two germline ends. CDR1 is SGHTA, CDR2 FQGNSA, per germline. CDR3 protein: CASSLRRGDTQYF. CDR3 nucleotides: TGTGCCAGCAGCCTTCGAAGAGGAGATACGCAGTATTTT.

The rearrangement joins TRBV30 to TRBJ1-6; TRBD1 agrees at 8 bases. V dropped 2 bases and J dropped 13; count of bases not matched to a gene: 7. Germline lookup yields CDR1 GTSNPN and CDR2 SVGIG (reference sequence). CDR3 size: 13 residues. The chain's CDR3 is CAWSSTGGEPLHF. The DNA for the CDR3 is TGTGCCTGGAGTTCTACAGGGGGGGAGCCCCTCCACTTT.

V is TRBV28 and J is TRBJ1-2, with D hard to call. The CDR3 sequence is 13 residues long. Trimming pared 6 bases from V and 10 bases from J, leaving 18 bases between. The germline V gene encodes CDR1 MDHEN and CDR2 SYDVKM. CDR3 amino acids: CASRVTGFSSYTF. The CDR3 DNA sequence: TGTGCCAGCAGGGTCACGGGTTTTTCCTCCTACACCTTC.

The chain carries TRBV3-1 (or the pseudogene TRBV3-2) and TRBJ2-1, with 11 bases that match TRBD2. V shed 4 bases, J shed 0 bases, and the junction held 11 bases outside the gene matches. CDR1 LGHDT and CDR2 YNNKEL come from the germline V gene (reference sequence). CDR3 length: 19 residues. The CDR3 is CASSLTGLAGGFSYNEQFF. The CDR3 DNA sequence: TGTGCCAGCAGCCTGACGGGTCTAGCGGGAGGTTTCTCCTACAATGAGCAGTTCTTC.

The gene calls are TRBV5-5 and TRBJ2-5, with 10 bases identical to TRBD1. The germline V gene encodes CDR1 SGHKS and CDR2 YYEKEE (reference sequence). The V and J ends lost 3 bases and 2 bases, in that order; junction bases with no gene match: 10. The CDR3 is 17 amino acids. CDR3 coding DNA: TGTGCCAGCAGCTACGACCGTGGGACAGGGGTACAAGAGACCCAGTACTTC. Its protein product is CASSYDRGTGVQETQYF.

The rearrangement joins TRBV7-2 to TRBJ2-7; 10 bases fit TRBD1. V dropped 5 bases and J dropped 6; count of bases not matched to a gene: 10. The length of the CDR3 is 15 residues. The germline V gene encodes CDR1 SGHTA and CDR2 FQGNSA. The CDR3 region has the DNA TGTGCCAGCAGCCCGCCCCCCGGGACAGGGGTCGAGCAGTACTTC. Its protein product is CASSPPPGTGVEQYF.

This chain connects TRBV28 to TRBJ1-1; 12 bases align to TRBD1. V shed 3 bases and J 1 base; nucleotides not matched to a gene: 3. Germline CDR1 MDHEN, CDR2 SYDVKM. This CDR3 spans 16 amino acids. In DNA form, the CDR3 reads TGTGCCAGCAGTTTGCGGGGACAGGGGGCGAACACTGAAGCTTTCTTT. This translates into CASSLRGQGANTEAFF.

The chain carries TRBV10-3 and TRBJ2-3; D is perhaps TRBD2 (6 bases). Trimming removed 10 bases at V and 5 bases at J, with 13 bases between. The germline V gene has CDR1 ENHRY and CDR2 SYGVKD. The CDR3 totals 12 residues. The CDR3 nucleotides are TGTGCCAGCAGAGGGGAGGTAGATACGCAGTATTTT. This sequence encodes CASRGEVDTQYF.

In DNA form, the CDR3 reads TGTGCCAGCAGTTACACAGGACTAGCGAGAGAGCAGTACTTC. It codes for CASSYTGLAREQYF. The gene calls are TRBV6-5 and TRBJ2-7, with 9 bases matching TRBD2. CDR3 length equals 14 residues. With 2 bases clipped from V and 7 bases from J, the junction kept 6 bases outside the gene matches. Germline V gene data show CDR1 as MNHEY and CDR2 as SVGAGI.

The V call is TRBV28, the J call TRBJ2-3; 11 nucleotides line up with TRBD1. The germline CDR1 and CDR2 sequences are MDHEN and SYDVKM. The V and J ends lost 5 bases and 4 bases, in that order; junction bases with no gene match: 11. This CDR3 comprises 17 residues. CDR3 sequence reads: CASSPPPGQGVPDTQYF. The CDR3 nucleotides read TGTGCCAGCAGTCCCCCCCCGGGACAGGGGGTCCCAGATACGCAGTATTTT.

This rearrangement joins TRBV6-6 to TRBJ2-5; 11 bases fit TRBD1. The trim removed 4 bases at V and 2 bases at J, leaving 3 bases unmatched. The CDR3 spans 15 residues. Per the germline V gene, CDR1 is MNHNY and CDR2 is SVGAGI (reference sequence). The CDR3 coding sequence is TGTGCCAGCAGTTCCCGGGACAGGGGGCAAGAGACCCAGTACTTC. The encoded protein is CASSSRDRGQETQYF.

Only one count was recorded for this clone. The chain links TRBV6-5 to TRBJ2-2; D might be TRBD2 (6 bases). Germline CDR1 MNHEY, CDR2 SVGAGI. The CDR3 covers 16 residues. With 0 bases removed from V and 6 bases from J, the gap between germline ends came to 14 bases. The CDR3 protein is CASSYSGTGSPGELFF. The CDR3 DNA follows: TGTGCCAGCAGTTACTCCGGGACTGGAAGTCCCGGGGAGCTGTTTTTT.

The rearrangement joins TRBV12-3 or TRBV12-4 to TRBJ2-2, with 9 bases fitting TRBD1. V dropped 6 bases and J dropped 6; count of bases not matched to a gene: 2. The CDR3 runs to 13 residues. CDR3 DNA: TGTGCCAGCAGCCGGACAGGGGCCGGGGAGCTGTTTTTT. It is translated as CASSRTGAGELFF.

V and J are TRBV19 and TRBJ1-2; D may be TRBD1 (5 bases). Germline V lookup: CDR1 LNHDA, CDR2 SQIVND (reference sequence). Trimming took 7 bases from V and 4 from J, leaving 22 bases between them. CDR3 length: 16 amino acids. The CDR3 protein is CASKIKGQPTGYGYTF. CDR3 coding DNA: TGTGCCAGTAAAATAAAAGGACAACCGACGGGCTATGGCTACACCTTC.

The chain is built from TRBV3-1 (or the pseudogene TRBV3-2) and TRBJ1-4, with a possible D match to TRBD1 (5 bases). V gave up 3 bases and J gave up 4 bases, with 12 bases separating them. The germline CDR1 and CDR2 sequences are LGHDT and YNNKEL (reference sequence). The CDR3 length is 15 residues. The CDR3: CASSHRQFSNEKLFF. DNA of the CDR3: TGTGCCAGCAGCCACCGACAGTTCAGTAATGAAAAACTGTTTTTT.

The V and J genes are TRBV6-4 and TRBJ2-5; TRBD2 might be the D (5 bases). V was trimmed by 2 bases and J by 8 bases, leaving 15 bases between them. CDR3 size: 14 residues. CDR1 MRHNA and CDR2 SNTAGT come from the germline V gene. CDR3 nucleotides: TGTGCCAGCAGTGACACCTCCGCGGGTGCAACCCAGTACTTC. It encodes CASSDTSAGATQYF.